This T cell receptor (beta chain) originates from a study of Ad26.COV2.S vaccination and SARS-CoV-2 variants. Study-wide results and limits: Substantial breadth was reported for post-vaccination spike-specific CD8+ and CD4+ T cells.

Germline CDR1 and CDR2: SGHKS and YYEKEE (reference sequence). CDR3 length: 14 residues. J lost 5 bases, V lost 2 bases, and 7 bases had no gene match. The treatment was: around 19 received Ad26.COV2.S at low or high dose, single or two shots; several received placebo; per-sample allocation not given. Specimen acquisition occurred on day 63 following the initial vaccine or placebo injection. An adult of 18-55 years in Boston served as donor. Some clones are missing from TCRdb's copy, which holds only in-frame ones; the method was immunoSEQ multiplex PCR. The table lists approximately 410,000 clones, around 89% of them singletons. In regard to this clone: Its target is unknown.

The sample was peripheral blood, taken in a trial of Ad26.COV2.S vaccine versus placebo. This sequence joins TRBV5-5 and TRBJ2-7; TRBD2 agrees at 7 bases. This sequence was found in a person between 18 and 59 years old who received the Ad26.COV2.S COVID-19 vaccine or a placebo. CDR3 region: CASSLAGRFHEQYF. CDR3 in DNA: TGTGCCAGCAGCTTAGCGGGGCGCTTTCACGAGCAGTACTTC.